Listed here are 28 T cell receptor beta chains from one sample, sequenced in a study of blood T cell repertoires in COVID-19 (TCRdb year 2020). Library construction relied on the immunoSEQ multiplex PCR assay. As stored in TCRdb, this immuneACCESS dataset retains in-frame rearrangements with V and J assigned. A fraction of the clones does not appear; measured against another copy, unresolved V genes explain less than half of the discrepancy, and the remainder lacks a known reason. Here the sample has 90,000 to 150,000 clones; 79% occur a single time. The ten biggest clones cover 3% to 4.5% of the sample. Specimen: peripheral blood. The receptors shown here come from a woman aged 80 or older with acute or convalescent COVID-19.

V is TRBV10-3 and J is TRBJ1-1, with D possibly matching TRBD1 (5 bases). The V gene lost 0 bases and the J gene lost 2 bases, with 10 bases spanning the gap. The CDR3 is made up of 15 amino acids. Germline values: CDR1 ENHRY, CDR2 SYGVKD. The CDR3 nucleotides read TGTGCCATCAGTGAGTCGGAGGGGTTCAACACTGAAGCTTTCTTT. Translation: CAISESEGFNTEAFF.

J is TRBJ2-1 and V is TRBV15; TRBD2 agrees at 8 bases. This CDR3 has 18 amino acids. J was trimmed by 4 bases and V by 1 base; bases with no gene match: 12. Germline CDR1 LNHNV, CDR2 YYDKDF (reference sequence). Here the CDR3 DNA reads TGTGCCACCAGCAGAGGTGTGACGGGGGGGAATAGGTACAATGAGCAGTTCTTC. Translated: CATSRGVTGGNRYNEQFF.

This CDR3 is CASSQILSGESPLHF. Written as DNA, the CDR3 is TGTGCCAGCAGCCAAATTCTTTCGGGGGAGTCACCCCTCCACTTT. The gene calls are TRBV3-1 (or the pseudogene TRBV3-2) and TRBJ1-6, with D possibly matching TRBD1 (5 bases). CDR1 is LGHDT and CDR2 is YNNKEL in the germline V gene (reference sequence). The CDR3 is 15 residues long. Trimming took off 2 bases at V and 10 bases at J, with 15 bases between the two ends.

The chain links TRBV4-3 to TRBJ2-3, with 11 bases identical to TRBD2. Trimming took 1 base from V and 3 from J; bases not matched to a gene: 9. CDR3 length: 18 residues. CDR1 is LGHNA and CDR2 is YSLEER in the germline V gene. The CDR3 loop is CASSQGSGGAFWTDTQYF. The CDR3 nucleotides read TGCGCCAGCAGCCAAGGTAGCGGGGGGGCCTTTTGGACAGATACGCAGTATTTT.

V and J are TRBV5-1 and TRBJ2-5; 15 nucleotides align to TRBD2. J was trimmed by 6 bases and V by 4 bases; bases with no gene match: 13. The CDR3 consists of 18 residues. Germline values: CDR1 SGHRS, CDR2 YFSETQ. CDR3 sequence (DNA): TGCGCCAGCAGCCTCGGGGCCGGGACTAGCGGGAGGCGGAAGACCCAGTACTTC. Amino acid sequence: CASSLGAGTSGRRKTQYF. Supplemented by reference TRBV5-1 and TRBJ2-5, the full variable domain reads KAGVTQTPRYLIKTRGQQVTLSCSPISGHRSVSWYQQTPGQGLQFLFEYFSETQRNKGNFPGRFSGRQFSNSRSEMNVSTLELGDSALYLCASSLGAGTSGRRKTQYFGPGTRLLVL.

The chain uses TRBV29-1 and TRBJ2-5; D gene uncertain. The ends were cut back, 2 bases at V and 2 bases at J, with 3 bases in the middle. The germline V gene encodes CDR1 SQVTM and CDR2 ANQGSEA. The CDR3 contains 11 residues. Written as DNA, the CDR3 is TGCAGCGTTGAATCTCAAGAGACCCAGTACTTC. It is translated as CSVESQETQYF.

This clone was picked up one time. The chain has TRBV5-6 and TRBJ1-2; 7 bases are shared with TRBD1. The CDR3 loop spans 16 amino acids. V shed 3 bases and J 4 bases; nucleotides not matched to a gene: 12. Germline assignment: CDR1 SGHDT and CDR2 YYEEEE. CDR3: CASSYLRTGSSYGYTF. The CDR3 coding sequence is TGTGCCAGCAGCTACCTACGGACAGGATCTAGCTATGGCTACACCTTC.

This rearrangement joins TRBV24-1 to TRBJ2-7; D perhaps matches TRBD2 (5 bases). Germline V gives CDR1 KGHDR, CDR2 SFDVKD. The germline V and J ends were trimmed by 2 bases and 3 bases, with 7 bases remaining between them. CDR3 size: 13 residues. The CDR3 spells CATSDSTIYEQYF. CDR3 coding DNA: TGTGCCACCAGTGATTCGACTATCTACGAGCAGTACTTC.

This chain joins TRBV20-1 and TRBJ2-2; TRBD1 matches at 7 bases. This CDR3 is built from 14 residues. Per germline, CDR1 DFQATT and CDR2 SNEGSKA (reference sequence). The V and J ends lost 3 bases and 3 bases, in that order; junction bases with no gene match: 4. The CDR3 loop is CSASRTGDTGELFF. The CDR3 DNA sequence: TGCAGTGCTAGTCGGACAGGCGACACCGGGGAGCTGTTTTTT.

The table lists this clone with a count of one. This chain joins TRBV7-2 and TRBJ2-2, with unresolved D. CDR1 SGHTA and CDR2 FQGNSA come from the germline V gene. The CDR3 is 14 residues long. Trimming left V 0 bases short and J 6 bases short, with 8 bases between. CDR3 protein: CASSLARVAGELFF. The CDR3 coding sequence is TGTGCCAGCAGCTTAGCTCGAGTAGCCGGGGAGCTGTTTTTT.

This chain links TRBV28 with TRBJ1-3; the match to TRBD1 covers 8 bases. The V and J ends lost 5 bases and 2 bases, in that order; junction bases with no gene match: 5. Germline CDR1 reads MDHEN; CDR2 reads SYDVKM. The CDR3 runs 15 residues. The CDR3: CASSRVQGAGNTIYF. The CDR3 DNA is TGTGCCAGCAGTCGTGTACAGGGGGCTGGAAACACCATATATTTT.

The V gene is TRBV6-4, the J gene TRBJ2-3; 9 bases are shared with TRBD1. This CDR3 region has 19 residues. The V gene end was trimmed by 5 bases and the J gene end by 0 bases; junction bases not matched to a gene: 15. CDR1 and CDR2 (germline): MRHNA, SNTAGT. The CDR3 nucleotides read TGTGCCAGCAGTACCCCAGGCAAAACACAGGGGGCAAGCACAGATACGCAGTATTTT. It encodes CASSTPGKTQGASTDTQYF.

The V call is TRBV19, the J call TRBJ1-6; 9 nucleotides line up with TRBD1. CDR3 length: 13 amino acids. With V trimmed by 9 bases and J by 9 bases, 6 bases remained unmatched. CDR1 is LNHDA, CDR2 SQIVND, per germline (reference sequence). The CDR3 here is CASRDRGVSPLHF. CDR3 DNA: TGTGCCAGCCGCGACAGGGGGGTTTCACCCCTCCACTTT.

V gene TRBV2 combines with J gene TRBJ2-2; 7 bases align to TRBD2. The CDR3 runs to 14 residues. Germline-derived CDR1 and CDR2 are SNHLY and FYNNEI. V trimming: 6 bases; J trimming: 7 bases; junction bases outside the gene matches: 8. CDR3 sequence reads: CASSVLTSHGELFF. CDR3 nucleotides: TGTGCCAGCAGCGTCCTGACTAGCCACGGGGAGCTGTTTTTT.

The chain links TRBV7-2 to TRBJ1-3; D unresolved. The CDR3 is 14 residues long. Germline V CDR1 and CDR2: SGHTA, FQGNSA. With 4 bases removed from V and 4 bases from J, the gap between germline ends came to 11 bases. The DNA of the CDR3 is TGTGCCAGCAGCTCTGCTTGGCCCGGAAACACCATATATTTT. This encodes CASSSAWPGNTIYF.

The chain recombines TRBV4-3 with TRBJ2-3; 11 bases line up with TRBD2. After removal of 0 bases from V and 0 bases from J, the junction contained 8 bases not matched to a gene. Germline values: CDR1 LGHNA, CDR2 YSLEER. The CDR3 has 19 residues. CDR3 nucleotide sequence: TGCGCCAGCAGCCAAGATCTAACTAGCGGGAGAATAAGCACAGATACGCAGTATTTT. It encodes CASSQDLTSGRISTDTQYF.

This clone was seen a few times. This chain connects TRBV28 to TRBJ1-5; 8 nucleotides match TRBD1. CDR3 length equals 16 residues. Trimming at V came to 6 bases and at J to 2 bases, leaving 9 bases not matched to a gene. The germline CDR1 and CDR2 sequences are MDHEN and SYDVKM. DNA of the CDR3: TGTGCCAGCAGGAGAACAGGGGGTTTGGGCAATCAGCCCCAGCATTTT. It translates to CASRRTGGLGNQPQHF.

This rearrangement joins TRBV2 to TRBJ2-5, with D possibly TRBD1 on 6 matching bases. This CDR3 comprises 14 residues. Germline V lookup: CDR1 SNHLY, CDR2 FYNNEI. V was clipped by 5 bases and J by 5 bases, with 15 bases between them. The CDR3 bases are TGTGCCAGCAGTCAACAGGGTACATCGGAGACCCAGTACTTC. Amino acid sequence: CASSQQGTSETQYF.

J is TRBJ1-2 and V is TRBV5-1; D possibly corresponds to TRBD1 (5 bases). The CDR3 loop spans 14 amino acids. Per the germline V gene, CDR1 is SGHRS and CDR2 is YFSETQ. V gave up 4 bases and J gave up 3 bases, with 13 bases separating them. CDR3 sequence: CASSIEGDDYGYTF. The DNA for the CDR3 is TGCGCCAGCAGCATTGAAGGGGATGACTATGGCTACACCTTC.

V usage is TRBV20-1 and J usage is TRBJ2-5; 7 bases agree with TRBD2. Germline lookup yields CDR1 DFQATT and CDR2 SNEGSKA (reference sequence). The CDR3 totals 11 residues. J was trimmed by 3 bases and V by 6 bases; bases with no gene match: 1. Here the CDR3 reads CSAGGKETQYF. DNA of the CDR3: TGCAGTGCCGGGGGGAAAGAGACCCAGTACTTC.

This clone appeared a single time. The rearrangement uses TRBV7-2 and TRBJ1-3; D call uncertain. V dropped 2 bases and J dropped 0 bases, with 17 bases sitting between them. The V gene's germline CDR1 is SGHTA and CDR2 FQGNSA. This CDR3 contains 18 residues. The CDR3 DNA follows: TGTGCCAGCAGCTTAAATCGAGTCGGCGGCATCTCTGGAAACACCATATATTTT. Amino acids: CASSLNRVGGISGNTIYF.

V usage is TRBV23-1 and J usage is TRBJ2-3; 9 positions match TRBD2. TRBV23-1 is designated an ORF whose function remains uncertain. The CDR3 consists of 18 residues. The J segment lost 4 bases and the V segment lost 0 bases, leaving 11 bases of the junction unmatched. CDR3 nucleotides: TGCGCCAGCAGTCAATCTCCTTCCGGGACTAGCCCGCCAGATACGCAGTATTTT. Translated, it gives CASSQSPSGTSPPDTQYF.

The DNA of the CDR3 is TGTGCCAGCAGCCCTGCTATCGGGGGTGAAAAACTGTTTTTT. Its protein is CASSPAIGGEKLFF. The V and J genes are TRBV7-2 and TRBJ1-4; TRBD1 is a possible D gene (5 bases). The length of the CDR3 is 14 residues. The V end lost 5 bases, the J end lost 7 bases, and 14 bases lay between the germline ends. Germline CDR1 is SGHTA and CDR2 is FQGNSA. Supplemented by reference TRBV7-2 and TRBJ1-4, the full variable domain reads GAGVSQSPSNKVTEKGKDVELRCDPISGHTALYWYRQSLGQGLEFLIYFQGNSAPDKSGLPSDRFSAERTGGSVSTLTIQRTQQEDSAVYLCASSPAIGGEKLFFGSGTQLSVL.

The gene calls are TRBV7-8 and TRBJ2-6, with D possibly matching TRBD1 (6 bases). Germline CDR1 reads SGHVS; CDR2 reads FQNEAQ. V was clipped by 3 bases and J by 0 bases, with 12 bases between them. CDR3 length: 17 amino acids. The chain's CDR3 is CASSLVGQVSGANVLTF. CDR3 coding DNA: TGTGCCAGCAGCTTGGTGGGACAAGTCTCTGGGGCCAACGTCCTGACTTTC. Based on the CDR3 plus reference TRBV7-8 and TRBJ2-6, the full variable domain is GAGVSQSPRYKVAKRGQDVALRCDPISGHVSLFWYQQALGQGPEFLTYFQNEAQLDKSGLPSDRFFAERPEGSVSTLKIQRTQQEDSAVYLCASSLVGQVSGANVLTFGAGSRLTVL.

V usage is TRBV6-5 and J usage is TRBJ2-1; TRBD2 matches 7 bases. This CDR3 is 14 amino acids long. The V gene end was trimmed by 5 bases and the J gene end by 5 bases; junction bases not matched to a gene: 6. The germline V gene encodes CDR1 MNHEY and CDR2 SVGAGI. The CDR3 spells CASSRLAVHNEQFF. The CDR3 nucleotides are TGTGCCAGCAGTCGTCTAGCGGTCCACAATGAGCAGTTCTTC.

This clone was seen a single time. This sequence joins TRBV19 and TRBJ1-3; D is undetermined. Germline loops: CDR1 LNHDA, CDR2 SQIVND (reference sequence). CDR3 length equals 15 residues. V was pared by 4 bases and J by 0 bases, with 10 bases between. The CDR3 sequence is CASSTVPDSGNTIYF. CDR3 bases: TGTGCCAGTAGTACAGTGCCCGACTCTGGAAACACCATATATTTT.

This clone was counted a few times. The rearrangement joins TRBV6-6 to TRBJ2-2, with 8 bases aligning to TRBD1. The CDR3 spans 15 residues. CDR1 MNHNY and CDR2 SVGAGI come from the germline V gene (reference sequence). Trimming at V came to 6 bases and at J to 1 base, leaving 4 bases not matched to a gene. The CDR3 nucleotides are TGTGCCAGCAGGAAACAGGGGGTGAACACCGGGGAGCTGTTTTTT. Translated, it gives CASRKQGVNTGELFF.

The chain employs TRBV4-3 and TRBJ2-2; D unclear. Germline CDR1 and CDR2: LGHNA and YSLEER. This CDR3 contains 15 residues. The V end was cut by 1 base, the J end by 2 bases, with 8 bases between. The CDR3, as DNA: TGCGCCAGCAGCCAAGGTCCAGTAAACACCGGGGAGCTGTTTTTT. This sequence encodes CASSQGPVNTGELFF.